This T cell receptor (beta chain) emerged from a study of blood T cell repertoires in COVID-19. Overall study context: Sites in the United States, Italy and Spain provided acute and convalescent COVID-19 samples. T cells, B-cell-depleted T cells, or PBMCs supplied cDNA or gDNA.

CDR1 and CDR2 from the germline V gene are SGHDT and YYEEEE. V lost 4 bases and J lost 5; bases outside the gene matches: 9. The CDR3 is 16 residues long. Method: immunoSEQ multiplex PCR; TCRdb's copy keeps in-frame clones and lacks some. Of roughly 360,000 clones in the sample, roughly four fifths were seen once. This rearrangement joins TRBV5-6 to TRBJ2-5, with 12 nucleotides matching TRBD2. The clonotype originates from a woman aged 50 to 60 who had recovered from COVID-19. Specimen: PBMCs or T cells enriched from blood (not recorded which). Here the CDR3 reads CASSMTSGGDLETQYF. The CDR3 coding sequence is TGTGCCAGCAGCATGACTAGCGGGGGAGATCTTGAGACCCAGTACTTC.